A selection of T cell receptor beta chains follows, all from one sample in a study of blood T cell repertoires in COVID-19. Here immunoSEQ multiplex PCR was the method, and the copy in TCRdb shows in-frame clones only, minus some. The data show roughly 220,000 clones, around four fifths seen once. The sample comprised peripheral blood. The receptors shown here come from a man aged 25 to 45 with active or convalescent COVID-19. The CDR3 runs from the conserved cysteine through the conserved F or W. Each record gives: D gene, clone size, V gene, J gene, CDR3 DNA, CDR3 protein. A D gene is named only where the DNA matches it firmly. Expanded clones get a size class; other rows say once, few or many, or leave the size out.

>NA|few|TRBV6-5|TRBJ1-2
TGTGCCAGCAGACCTACAGGGTCTGGCTATGGCTACACCTTC
CASRPTGSGYGYTF
>NA|NA|TRBV11-3|TRBJ1-1
TGTGCCAGCAGTTCCGGGAACACTGAAGCTTTCTTT
CASSSGNTEAFF
>NA|NA|TRBV28|TRBJ1-3
TGTGCCAGCAGTTTAGATGCGAACTCTGGAAACACCATATATTTT
CASSLDANSGNTIYF
>TRBD2|NA|TRBV4-3|TRBJ2-1
TGCGCCAGCAGCCAAGTCATCCTAGCGGGGGGCGGTGCGGTTGAGCAGTTCTTC
CASSQVILAGGGAVEQFF
>NA|NA|TRBV24-1|TRBJ2-3
TGTGCCACCAGTGATGGCTCAACCCGTCCTGATACGCAGTATTTT
CATSDGSTRPDTQYF
>TRBD1|NA|TRBV7-2|TRBJ2-7
TGTGCCAGCAGCTTAGCTTGGGACAGCTACGAGCAGTACTTC
CASSLAWDSYEQYF
>NA|NA|TRBV30|TRBJ1-5
TGTGCCTGGAGTGGTGGCGGGAGCAATCAGCCCCAGCATTTT
CAWSGGGSNQPQHF
>NA|once|TRBV28|TRBJ2-7
TGTGCCAGCAGTTATGCACAGATTTCCTACGAGCAGTACTTC
CASSYAQISYEQYF
>NA|few|TRBV6-5|TRBJ1-1
TGTGCCAGCAGTTACTCAGGACAGTTGAACACTGAAGCTTTCTTT
CASSYSGQLNTEAFF
>NA|NA|TRBV27|TRBJ1-1
TGTGCCAGCAGTTTAAACAGGAACACTGAAGCTTTCTTT
CASSLNRNTEAFF
>NA|NA|TRBV19|TRBJ2-1
TGTGCCAGTAGTATTGCCGCAGTAAGCTACAATGAGCAGTTCTTC
CASSIAAVSYNEQFF
>TRBD1|few|TRBV7-9|TRBJ1-1
TGTGCCAGCAGCTTTACAGGGGTTAGGGGACCTGAAGCTTTCTTT
CASSFTGVRGPEAFF
>NA|NA|TRBV30|TRBJ1-6
TGTGCCTGGAGTGTAAGGGGTCGATCCCTTAATTCACCCCTCCACTTT
CAWSVRGRSLNSPLHF
>NA|once|TRBV7-3|TRBJ2-6
TGTGCCAGCAGCCTGAAGCCCCCTACGGGGGCTGGGGCCAACGTCCTGACTTTC
CASSLKPPTGAGANVLTF
>NA|NA|TRBV27|TRBJ1-3
TGTGCCAGCAGTCCAGGAGGGGTGCTCTCTGGAAACACCATATATTTT
CASSPGGVLSGNTIYF
>NA|NA|TRBV5-1|TRBJ2-5
TGCGCCAGCAGCTTTAGGGGACAAGAGACCCAGTACTTC
CASSFRGQETQYF
>TRBD1|NA|TRBV14|TRBJ1-2
TGTGCCAGCAGCCGAACAGGGGGCTACTATGGCTACACCTTC
CASSRTGGYYGYTF
>TRBD1|NA|TRBV29-1|TRBJ1-1
TGCAGCGCCCGACAGGGGGCGAACACTGAAGCTTTCTTT
CSARQGANTEAFF
>NA|NA|TRBV13|TRBJ2-3
TGTGCCAGCTCCCCGCAGGGTTTTGATACGCAGTATTTT
CASSPQGFDTQYF
>TRBD2|NA|TRBV4-3|TRBJ2-7
TGCGCCAGCAGCCCCCATCCACTCGCTAGCGGGGGGGCCCTCCCCTACGAGCAGTACTTC
CASSPHPLASGGALPYEQYF
>NA|NA|TRBV5-1|TRBJ2-2
TGCGCCAGCAGCACGGGGTCGGACACCGGGGAGCTGTTTTTT
CASSTGSDTGELFF
>NA|NA|TRBV5-1|TRBJ1-6
TGCGCCAGCAGCCGAGACCAAACCGGGAGTTCACCCCTCCACTTT
CASSRDQTGSSPLHF
>TRBD1|NA|TRBV7-2|TRBJ1-6
TGTGCCAGCAGCTGGACAGGGAATTCACCCCTCCACTTT
CASSWTGNSPLHF
>TRBD1|few|TRBV11-2|TRBJ1-5
TGTGCCAGCAGCGTAACAGGGGGTCAGCCCCAGCATTTT
CASSVTGGQPQHF
>NA|few|TRBV4-3|TRBJ2-7
TGCGCCAGCAGCCAAGCCCCACATTACGAGCAGTACTTC
CASSQAPHYEQYF
>NA|NA|TRBV6-5|TRBJ2-1
TGTGCCAGCGGGGGGAGTAATGAGCAGTTCTTC
CASGGSNEQFF
>TRBD1|few|TRBV6-5|TRBJ1-1
TGTGCCTGCCTTCCGGGACAGGCAATAGGTACTGAAGCTTTCTTT
CACLPGQAIGTEAFF